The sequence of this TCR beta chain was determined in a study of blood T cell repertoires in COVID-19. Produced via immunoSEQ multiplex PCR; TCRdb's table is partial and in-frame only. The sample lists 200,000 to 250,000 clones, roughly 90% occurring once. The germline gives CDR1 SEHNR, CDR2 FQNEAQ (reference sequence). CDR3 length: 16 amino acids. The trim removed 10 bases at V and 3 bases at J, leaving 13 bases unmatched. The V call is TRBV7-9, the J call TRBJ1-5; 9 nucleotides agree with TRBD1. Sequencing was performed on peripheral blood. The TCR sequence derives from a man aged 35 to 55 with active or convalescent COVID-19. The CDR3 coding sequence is TGTGCCATTTTCCAGACCGGGACAGGGATCAATCAGCCCCAGCATTTT. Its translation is CAIFQTGTGINQPQHF. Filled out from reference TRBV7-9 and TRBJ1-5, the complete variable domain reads DTGVSQNPRHKITKRGQNVTFRCDPISEHNRLYWYRQTLGQGPEFLTYFQNEAQLEKSRLLSDRFSAERPKGSFSTLEIQRTEQGDSAMYLCAIFQTGTGINQPQHFGDGTRLSIL.